This TCR beta chain comes out of a study of OX40 agonist ivuxolimab in advanced cancers. Study-wide results and limits: Blood T cells, both CD4+ and CD8+, expanded clonally by week 6 at 0.1 to 3.0 mg/kg. Among expanded peripheral T cells, antigen specificity went undetermined.

Measured with immunoSEQ multiplex PCR; TCRdb has only the in-frame clones, and not every one. In the table there are about 69,000 clones, about four fifths of which are singletons. Turning to this clone: Its antigen is as yet unknown.

This CDR3 comprises 13 residues. In germline, CDR1 is SGHRS, CDR2 YFSETQ. The V and J ends lost 4 bases and 7 bases respectively, with 11 bases between them. The TCR comes from an adult with an advanced solid tumor such as melanoma, head and neck, liver or kidney cancer. This rearrangement joins TRBV5-1 to TRBJ2-2, with TRBD2 as a possible D gene (6 bases). The sample in question was CD4+ or CD8+ T cells sorted from blood, obtained in a trial of the OX40 agonist ivuxolimab. The CDR3: CASSNPGGGELFF. CDR3 DNA sequence: TGCGCCAGCAGCAACCCCGGGGGCGGGGAGCTGTTTTTT.